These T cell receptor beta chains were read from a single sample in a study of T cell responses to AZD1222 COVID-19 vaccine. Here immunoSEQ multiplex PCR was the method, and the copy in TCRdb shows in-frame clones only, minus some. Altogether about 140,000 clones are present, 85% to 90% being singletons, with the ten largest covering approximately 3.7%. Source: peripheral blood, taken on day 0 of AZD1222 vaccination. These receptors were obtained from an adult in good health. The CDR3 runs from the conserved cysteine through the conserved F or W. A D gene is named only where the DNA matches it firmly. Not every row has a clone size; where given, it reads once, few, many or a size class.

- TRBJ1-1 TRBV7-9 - TGTGCCAGCAGCCCCGAAAGGGTGGACCGAGCTTTCTTT CASSPERVDRAFF
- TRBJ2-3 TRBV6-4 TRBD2 TGTGCCAGCGACGGACTAGCCGACTACACAGATACGCAGTATTTT CASDGLADYTDTQYF
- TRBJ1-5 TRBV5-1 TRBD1 TGCGCCAGCAGCCAGGGGGTCGACGCGCCCCAGCATTTT CASSQGVDAPQHF
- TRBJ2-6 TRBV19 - TGTGCCAGTAGTCCGGGACTCCGATGGGGGAGGGCCAACGTCCTGACTTTC CASSPGLRWGRANVLTF
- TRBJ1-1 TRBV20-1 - TGCAGTGCTAGTGGGCAGGGGAGGACTGAAGCTTTCTTT CSASGQGRTEAFF
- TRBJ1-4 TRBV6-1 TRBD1 TGTGCCAGCAGTGATGGCGGGACAGGTGGTGAAAAACTGTTTTTT CASSDGGTGGEKLFF
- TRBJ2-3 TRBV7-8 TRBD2 TGTGCCAGCAGCTCACAGACTAGCGCGGAGGCGAGGGATACGCAGTATTTT CASSSQTSAEARDTQYF
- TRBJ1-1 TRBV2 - TGTGCCAGCAGTGAAGACTCTGGGGGGGACACTGAAGCTTTCTTT CASSEDSGGDTEAFF
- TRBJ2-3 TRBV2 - TGTGCCAGCCCCAGGGGGAGGGGTTTAACAGATACGCAGTATTTT CASPRGRGLTDTQYF
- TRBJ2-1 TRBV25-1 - TGTGCCAGCAGTGAATGGGGCGGGATGAATGAGCAGTTCTTC CASSEWGGMNEQFF
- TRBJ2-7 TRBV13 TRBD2 TGTGCCAGCAGCTCGACTAGCGGGAGCTCCTACGAGCAGTACTTC CASSSTSGSSYEQYF
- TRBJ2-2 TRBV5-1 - TGCGCCACCCCCGACTTAAACACCGGGGAGCTGTTTTTT CATPDLNTGELFF
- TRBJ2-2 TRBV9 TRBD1 TGTGCCAGCAGCGCGACAGGGGGATTCACCGGGGAGCTGTTTTTT CASSATGGFTGELFF
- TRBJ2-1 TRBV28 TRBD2 TGTGCCAGCAGTTTATTGACTAGCGGGGACAATGAGCAGTTCTTC CASSLLTSGDNEQFF
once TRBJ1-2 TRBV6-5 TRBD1 TGTGCCAGCACCCCAGGACAGGGGTTTAACTATGGCTACACCTTC CASTPGQGFNYGYTF
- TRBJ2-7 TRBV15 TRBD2 TGTGCCACCAGCAGATTCTCCGGGGCTAGCGGAGCCCCCCCGAGGCAGTACTTC CATSRFSGASGAPPRQYF
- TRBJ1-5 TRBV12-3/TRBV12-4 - TGTGCCAGCACCCGGCGGAGTCAGCCCCAGCATTTT CASTRRSQPQHF
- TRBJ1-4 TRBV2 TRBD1 TGTGCCAGCCGGACAGGGTTTGAAAAACTGTTTTTT CASRTGFEKLFF
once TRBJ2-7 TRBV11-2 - TGTGCCAGCAGCCGGGCCGTGAACTACGAGCAGTACTTC CASSRAVNYEQYF
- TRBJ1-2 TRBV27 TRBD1 TGTGCCTTCCGGCGGGGACAGGGGCCTACTGGGTATGGCTACACCTTC CAFRRGQGPTGYGYTF
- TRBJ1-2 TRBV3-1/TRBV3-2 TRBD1 TGTGCCAGCAGCCAAGATCTTTTAGGGACAGGGGACCATGGCTACACCTTC CASSQDLLGTGDHGYTF
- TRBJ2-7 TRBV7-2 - TGTGCCAGCAGCTTAGATACTGGGCGCTACGAGCAGTACTTC CASSLDTGRYEQYF